These T cell receptor beta chains were read from a single sample in a study of T cell changes during pregnancy in multiple sclerosis. Assay used: immunoSEQ multiplex PCR; TCRdb lists only in-frame clones, some missing. The sample includes 47,000 or so clones, 94% seen only once; the top ten take roughly 0.5%. The sequences come from CD4+ T cells from peripheral blood mononuclear cells, collected in the first trimester of pregnancy. The receptors stem from a female donor with multiple sclerosis, enrolled in a pregnancy study. The CDR3 runs from the conserved cysteine through the conserved F or W.

TRBJ2-5 TRBV14 CASSQRLAGNQTQYF
TRBJ2-1 TRBV7-2 CASSPSPQGEQFF
TRBJ2-7 TRBV5-6 CASSLGQGVPYEQYF
TRBJ2-7 TRBV5-4 CASSYNRDSYEQYF
TRBJ2-1 TRBV5-8 CASSLVSAASEQFF
TRBJ1-6 TRBV7-2 CASSSEEVVRNSPLHF
TRBJ1-3 TRBV6-1 CASGGLSGNTIYF
TRBJ1-1 TRBV5-1 CASSLGHRGGGTEAFF
TRBJ1-2 TRBV11-2 CASSLRDTNYGYTF
TRBJ2-3 TRBV6-6 CASRITGATDTQYF
TRBJ1-6 TRBV5-1 CASSLGWDRNSPLHF
TRBJ2-1 TRBV5-1 CASSLYSGGADNEQFF
TRBJ1-2 TRBV5-6 CASTQGAFSGYGYTF
TRBJ2-3 TRBV4-1 CASSLGGSGGTSTDTQYF
TRBJ1-1 TRBV6-1 CASSAGTGNTEAFF
TRBJ2-3 TRBV18 CASSHSGQGKTDTQYF
TRBJ2-3 TRBV7-2 CASSSSPPSTDTQYF
TRBJ2-1 TRBV11-3 CASSLSAGPYNEQFF
TRBJ2-7 TRBV14 CASSRRDSICEQYF
TRBJ2-2 TRBV7-3 CASSSGLAGGTGELFF
TRBJ2-1 TRBV11-3 CASSLTLAGGLSDEQFF
TRBJ1-2 TRBV5-1 CASTPLTGGYGYTF
TRBJ1-1 TRBV2 CASSPQGLNTEAFF
TRBJ1-2 TRBV6-1 CASKRTGPVGYTF
TRBJ1-2 TRBV18 CASSPFANRDRGLYGYTF
TRBJ1-2 TRBV6-5 CAAKTGTGGYGYTF
TRBJ2-5 TRBV11-2 CASSSTFGETQYF
TRBJ2-7 TRBV6-6 CASSYSDSTYEQYF
TRBJ2-1 TRBV5-6 CASSRIAGGLGYNEQFF
TRBJ2-2 TRBV9 CASSAVGVSGGELFF
TRBJ1-1 TRBV27 CASSLGPGVRSTEAFF
TRBJ1-3 TRBV15 CATSRRTGGPSSGNTIYF
TRBJ1-5 TRBV30 CAWSVPGNQPQHF
TRBJ2-1 TRBV9 CASSVVGGSNEQFF
TRBJ1-6 TRBV27 CASSLSPRGGNSPLHF
TRBJ2-3 TRBV18 CASSPRQGVQDTQYF
TRBJ2-7 TRBV12-5 CASGLVLEQYF
TRBJ1-5 TRBV4-1 CASSQDPGQTNQPQHF
TRBJ1-5 TRBV5-6 CASSSFMSNQPQHF
TRBJ2-3 TRBV20-1 CSVQNTDTQYF
TRBJ1-1 TRBV10-3 CAIKGGQPTEAFF
TRBJ2-2 TRBV18 CASSPKTGGASGELFF